Listed below are T cell receptor beta chains from one sample, sequenced in a study of blood T cell repertoires in COVID-19. Sequencing was performed with immunoSEQ multiplex PCR; in TCRdb, only in-frame clones are kept and a portion is missing. Of 70,000 to 85,000 clones listed, 82% are singletons. Sequences were obtained from peripheral blood. The receptors shown here come from a human donor in a cohort sampled during active COVID-19. CDR3s include the opening cysteine and the closing phenylalanine or tryptophan.

j_call: TRBJ2-2
v_call: TRBV2
cdr3_aa: CASRGGAEGELFF

j_call: TRBJ2-1
v_call: TRBV9
cdr3_aa: CASRPTSGGEYNEQFF

j_call: TRBJ1-6
v_call: TRBV28
cdr3_aa: CASKDRAGSPLHF

j_call: TRBJ2-2
v_call: TRBV19
cdr3_aa: CALQGYNTGELFF

j_call: TRBJ1-3
v_call: TRBV27
cdr3_aa: CASSPQPSGNTIYF

j_call: TRBJ2-6
v_call: TRBV11-2
cdr3_aa: CASSSSPKGFVSGANVLTF

j_call: TRBJ2-5
v_call: TRBV5-1
cdr3_aa: CASSLAASGARGTQYF

j_call: TRBJ2-2
v_call: TRBV11-3
cdr3_aa: CATRAGSENTGELFF

j_call: TRBJ2-7
v_call: TRBV5-8
cdr3_aa: CASRKTGESEQYF

j_call: TRBJ1-6
v_call: TRBV5-8
cdr3_aa: CASSLGAGNSPLHF

j_call: TRBJ1-1
v_call: TRBV5-1
cdr3_aa: CASSTGAVTEAFF

j_call: TRBJ2-7
v_call: TRBV18
cdr3_aa: CASSLDRGNYEQYF

j_call: TRBJ1-3
v_call: TRBV6-5
cdr3_aa: CASSQRSGNTIYF

j_call: TRBJ1-3
v_call: TRBV11-2
cdr3_aa: CASSSGVHSGNTIYF

j_call: TRBJ2-3
v_call: TRBV5-6
cdr3_aa: CASRLRGPRTDTQYF

j_call: TRBJ2-7
v_call: TRBV28
cdr3_aa: CASKDTGGDRYEQYF

j_call: TRBJ2-1
v_call: TRBV15
cdr3_aa: CATNGAGGPYNEQFF

j_call: TRBJ1-3
v_call: TRBV7-9
cdr3_aa: CASTGAGGNTIYF

j_call: TRBJ2-5
v_call: TRBV9
cdr3_aa: CASSVVGLAGRETQYF

j_call: TRBJ1-6
v_call: TRBV19
cdr3_aa: CAGGSPLHF

j_call: TRBJ1-3
v_call: TRBV3-1/TRBV3-2
cdr3_aa: CASSQGLNTIYF

j_call: TRBJ2-4
v_call: TRBV28
cdr3_aa: CASSGLDRPQYF

j_call: TRBJ1-4
v_call: TRBV5-5
cdr3_aa: CASSSGTGDEKLFF

j_call: TRBJ1-4
v_call: TRBV28
cdr3_aa: CASNTPGITNEKLFF